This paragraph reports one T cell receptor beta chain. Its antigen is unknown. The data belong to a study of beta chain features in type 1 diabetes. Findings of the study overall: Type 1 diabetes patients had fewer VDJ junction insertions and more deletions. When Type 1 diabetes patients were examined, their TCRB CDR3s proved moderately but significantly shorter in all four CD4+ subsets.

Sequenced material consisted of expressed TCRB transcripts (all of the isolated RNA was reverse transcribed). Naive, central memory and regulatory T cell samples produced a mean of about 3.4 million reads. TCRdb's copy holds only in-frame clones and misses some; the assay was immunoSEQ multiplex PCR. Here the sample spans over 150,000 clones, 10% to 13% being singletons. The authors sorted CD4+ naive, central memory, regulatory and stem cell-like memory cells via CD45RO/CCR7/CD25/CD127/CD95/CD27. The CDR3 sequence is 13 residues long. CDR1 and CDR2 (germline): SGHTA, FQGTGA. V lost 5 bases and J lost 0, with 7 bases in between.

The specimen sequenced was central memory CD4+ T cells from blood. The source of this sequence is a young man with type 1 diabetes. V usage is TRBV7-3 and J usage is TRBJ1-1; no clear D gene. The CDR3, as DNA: TGTGCCAGCAGCGAGAACTTGAACACTGAAGCTTTCTTT. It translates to CASSENLNTEAFF.